This T cell receptor beta chain was sequenced during a study of control samples from healthy donors and cancer patients. This table comes from immunoSEQ multiplex PCR, and its TCRdb copy is limited to in-frame clones, with some not included. Altogether about 120,000 clones are present, roughly 90% being singletons, with the ten largest covering roughly 40%. This CDR3 region has 17 residues. Germline V gives CDR1 SGHTA, CDR2 FQGNSA. V lost 6 bases and J lost 0; bases outside the gene matches: 8. Sequencing was done on a sample of blood. The chain recombines TRBV7-2 with TRBJ2-2; 9 positions agree with TRBD2. This receptor was identified in a man between 50 and 59 years old in good health. For the CDR3, the DNA is TGTGCCAGCAGACCCGAGACTAGCGGCGCGAACACCGGGGAGCTGTTTTTT. Translated: CASRPETSGANTGELFF.